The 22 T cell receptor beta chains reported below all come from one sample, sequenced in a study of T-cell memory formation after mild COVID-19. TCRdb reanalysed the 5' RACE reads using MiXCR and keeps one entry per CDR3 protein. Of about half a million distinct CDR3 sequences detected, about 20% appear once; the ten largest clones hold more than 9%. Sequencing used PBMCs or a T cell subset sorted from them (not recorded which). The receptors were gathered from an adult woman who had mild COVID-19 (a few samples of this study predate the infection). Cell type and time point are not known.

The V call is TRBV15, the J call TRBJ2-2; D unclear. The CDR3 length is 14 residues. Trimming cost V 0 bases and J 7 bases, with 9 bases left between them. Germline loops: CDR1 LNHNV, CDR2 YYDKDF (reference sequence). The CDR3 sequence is CATSRDNAFGELFF. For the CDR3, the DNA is TGTGCCACCAGCAGAGATAACGCTTTCGGGGAGCTGTTTTTT.

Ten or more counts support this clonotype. CDR3 amino acids: CASSPHSYEQYF. DNA for the CDR3: TGTGCCAGCTCACCCCACTCCTACGAGCAGTACTTC. The chain recombines TRBV18 with TRBJ2-7; D is undetermined. V lost 3 bases and J 0 bases, leaving 3 bases between the germline ends. Germline V CDR1 and CDR2: KGHSH, LQKENI. The CDR3 runs 12 residues.

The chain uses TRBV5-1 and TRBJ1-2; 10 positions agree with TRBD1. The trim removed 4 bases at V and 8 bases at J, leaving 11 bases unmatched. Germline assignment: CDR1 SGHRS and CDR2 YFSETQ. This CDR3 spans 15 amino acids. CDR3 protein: CASSPGTGDGEGYTF. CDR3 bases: TGCGCCAGCAGCCCGGGGACAGGGGATGGAGAAGGCTACACCTTC.

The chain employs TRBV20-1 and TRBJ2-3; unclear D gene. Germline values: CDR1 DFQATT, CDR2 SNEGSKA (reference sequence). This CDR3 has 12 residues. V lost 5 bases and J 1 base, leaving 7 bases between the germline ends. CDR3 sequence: CSARARTDTQYF. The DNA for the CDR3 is TGCAGTGCTCGGGCCCGCACAGATACGCAGTATTTT.

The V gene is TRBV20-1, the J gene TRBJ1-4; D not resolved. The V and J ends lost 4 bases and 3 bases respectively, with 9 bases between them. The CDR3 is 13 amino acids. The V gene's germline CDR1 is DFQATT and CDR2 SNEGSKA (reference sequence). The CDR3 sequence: CSANRVANEKLFF. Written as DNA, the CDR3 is TGCAGTGCTAATAGGGTAGCTAATGAAAAACTGTTTTTT.

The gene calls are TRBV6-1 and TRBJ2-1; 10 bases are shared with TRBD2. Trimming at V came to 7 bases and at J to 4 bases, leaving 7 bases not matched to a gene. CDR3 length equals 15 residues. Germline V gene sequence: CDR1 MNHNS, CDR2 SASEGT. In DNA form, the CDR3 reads TGTGCCAGCAAGCTAGCGGGAGAACCTTACAATGAGCAGTTCTTC. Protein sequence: CASKLAGEPYNEQFF.

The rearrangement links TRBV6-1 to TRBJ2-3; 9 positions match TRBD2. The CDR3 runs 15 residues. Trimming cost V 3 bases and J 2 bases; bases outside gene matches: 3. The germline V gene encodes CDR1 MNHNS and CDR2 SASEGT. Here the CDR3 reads CASSEGGGATDTQYF. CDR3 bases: TGTGCCAGCAGTGAGGGCGGGGGGGCCACAGATACGCAGTATTTT.

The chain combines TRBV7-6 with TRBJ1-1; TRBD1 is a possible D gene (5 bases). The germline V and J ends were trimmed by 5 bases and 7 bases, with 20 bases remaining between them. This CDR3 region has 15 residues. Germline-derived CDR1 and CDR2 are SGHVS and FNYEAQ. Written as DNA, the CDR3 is TGTGCCAGCAGCGCGGGACTCCCCGTCCCCCTTGAAGCTTTCTTT. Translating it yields CASSAGLPVPLEAFF. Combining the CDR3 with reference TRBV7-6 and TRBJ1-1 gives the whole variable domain GAGVSQSPRYKVTKRGQDVALRCDPISGHVSLYWYRQALGQGPEFLTYFNYEAQQDKSGLPNDRFSAERPEGSISTLTIQRTEQRDSAMYRCASSAGLPVPLEAFFGQGTRLTVV.

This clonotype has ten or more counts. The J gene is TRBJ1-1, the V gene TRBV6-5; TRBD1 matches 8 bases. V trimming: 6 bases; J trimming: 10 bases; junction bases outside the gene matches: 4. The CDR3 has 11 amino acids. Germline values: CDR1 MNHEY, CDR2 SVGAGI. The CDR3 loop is CASRRQGRAFF. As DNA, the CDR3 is TGTGCCAGCAGACGACAGGGGAGAGCTTTCTTT.

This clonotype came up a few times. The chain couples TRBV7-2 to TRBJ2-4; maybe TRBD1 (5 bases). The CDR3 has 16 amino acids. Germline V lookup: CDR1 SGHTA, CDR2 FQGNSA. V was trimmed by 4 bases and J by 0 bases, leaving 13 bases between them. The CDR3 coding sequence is TGTGCCAGCAGCTCAAAGACAGTACTAGCCAAAAACATTCAGTACTTC. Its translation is CASSSKTVLAKNIQYF.

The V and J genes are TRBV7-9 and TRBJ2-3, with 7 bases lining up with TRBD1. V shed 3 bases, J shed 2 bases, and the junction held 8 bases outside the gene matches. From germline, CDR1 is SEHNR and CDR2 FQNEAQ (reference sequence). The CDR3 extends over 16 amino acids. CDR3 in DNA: TGTGCCAGCAGCTTTCCCCCGGACAGGATCACAGATACGCAGTATTTT. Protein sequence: CASSFPPDRITDTQYF.

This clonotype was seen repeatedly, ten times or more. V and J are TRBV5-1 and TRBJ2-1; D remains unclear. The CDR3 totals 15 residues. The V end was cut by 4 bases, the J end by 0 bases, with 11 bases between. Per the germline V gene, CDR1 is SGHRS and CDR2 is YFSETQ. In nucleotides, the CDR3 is TGCGCCAGCAGCCTAGATATCAGCTCCTACAATGAGCAGTTCTTC. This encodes CASSLDISSYNEQFF.

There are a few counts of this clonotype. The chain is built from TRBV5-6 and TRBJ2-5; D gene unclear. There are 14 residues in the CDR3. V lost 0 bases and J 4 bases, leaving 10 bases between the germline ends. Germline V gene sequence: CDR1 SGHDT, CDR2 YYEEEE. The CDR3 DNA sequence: TGTGCCAGCAGCTTGGGGAAGTCCGGAGAGACCCAGTACTTC. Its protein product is CASSLGKSGETQYF.

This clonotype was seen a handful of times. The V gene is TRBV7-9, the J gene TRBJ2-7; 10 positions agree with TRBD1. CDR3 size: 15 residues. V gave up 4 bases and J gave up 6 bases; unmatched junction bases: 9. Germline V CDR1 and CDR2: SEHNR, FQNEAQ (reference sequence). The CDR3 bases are TGTGCCAGCAGCTATACCGGGACAGGGGAGCGCGAGCAGTACTTC. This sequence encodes CASSYTGTGEREQYF.

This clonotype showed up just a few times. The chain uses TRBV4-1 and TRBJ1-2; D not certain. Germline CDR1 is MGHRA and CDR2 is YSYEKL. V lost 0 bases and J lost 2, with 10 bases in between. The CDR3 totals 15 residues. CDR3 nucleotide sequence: TGCGCCAGCAGCCAAGAGGCCCGAACGAACTATGGCTACACCTTC. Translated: CASSQEARTNYGYTF.

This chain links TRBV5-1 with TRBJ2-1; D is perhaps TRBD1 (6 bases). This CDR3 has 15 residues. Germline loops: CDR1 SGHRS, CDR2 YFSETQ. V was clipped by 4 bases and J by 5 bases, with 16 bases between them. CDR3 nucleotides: TGCGCCAGCAGCATTAAGCAGGGGCTAAACAATGAGCAGTTCTTC. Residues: CASSIKQGLNNEQFF.

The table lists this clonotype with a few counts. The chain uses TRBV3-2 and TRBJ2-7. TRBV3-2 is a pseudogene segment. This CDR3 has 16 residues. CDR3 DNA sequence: TGTGCCAGCAGCCAAGATTTACCGCCTGCTACCTACGAGCAGTACGTC. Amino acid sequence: CASSQDLPPATYEQYV.

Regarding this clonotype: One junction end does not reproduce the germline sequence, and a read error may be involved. DNA for the CDR3: TGTGCCAGCAGTACGGGACAGAAGTTGATCTTC. Amino acids: CASSTGQKLIF. The V call is TRBV2, the J call TRBJ2-1; 7 positions agree with TRBD1. CDR1 is SNHLY, CDR2 FYNNEI, per germline. There are 11 residues in the CDR3.

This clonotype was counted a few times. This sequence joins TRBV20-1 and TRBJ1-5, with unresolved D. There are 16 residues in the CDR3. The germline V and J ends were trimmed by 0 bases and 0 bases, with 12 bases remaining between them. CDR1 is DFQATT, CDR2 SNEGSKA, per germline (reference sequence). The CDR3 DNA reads TGCAGTGCTAGAGACTTCGACCGCTATAGCAATCAGCCCCAGCATTTT. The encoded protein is CSARDFDRYSNQPQHF.

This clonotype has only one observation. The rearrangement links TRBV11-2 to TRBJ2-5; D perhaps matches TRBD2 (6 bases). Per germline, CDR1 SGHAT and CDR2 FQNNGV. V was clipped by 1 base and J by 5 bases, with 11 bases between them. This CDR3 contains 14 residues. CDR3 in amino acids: CASSLGGTCETQYF. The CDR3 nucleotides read TGTGCCAGCAGCTTAGGCGGGACCTGCGAGACCCAGTACTTC.

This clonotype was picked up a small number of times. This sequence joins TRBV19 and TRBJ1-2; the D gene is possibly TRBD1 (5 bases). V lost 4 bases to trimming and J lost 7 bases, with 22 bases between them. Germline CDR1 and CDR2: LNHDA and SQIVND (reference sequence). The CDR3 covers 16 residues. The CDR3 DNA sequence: TGTGCCAGTAGTAGGACACCCTGGGGAGGCCCGACTGGCTACACCTTC. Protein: CASSRTPWGGPTGYTF.

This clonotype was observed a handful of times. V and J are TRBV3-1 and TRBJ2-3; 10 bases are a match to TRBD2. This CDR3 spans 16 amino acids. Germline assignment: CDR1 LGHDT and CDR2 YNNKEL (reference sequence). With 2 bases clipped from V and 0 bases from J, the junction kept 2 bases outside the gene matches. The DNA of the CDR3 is TGTGCCAGCAGCCAACGGACTAGCGGTAGCACAGATACGCAGTATTTT. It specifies CASSQRTSGSTDTQYF.